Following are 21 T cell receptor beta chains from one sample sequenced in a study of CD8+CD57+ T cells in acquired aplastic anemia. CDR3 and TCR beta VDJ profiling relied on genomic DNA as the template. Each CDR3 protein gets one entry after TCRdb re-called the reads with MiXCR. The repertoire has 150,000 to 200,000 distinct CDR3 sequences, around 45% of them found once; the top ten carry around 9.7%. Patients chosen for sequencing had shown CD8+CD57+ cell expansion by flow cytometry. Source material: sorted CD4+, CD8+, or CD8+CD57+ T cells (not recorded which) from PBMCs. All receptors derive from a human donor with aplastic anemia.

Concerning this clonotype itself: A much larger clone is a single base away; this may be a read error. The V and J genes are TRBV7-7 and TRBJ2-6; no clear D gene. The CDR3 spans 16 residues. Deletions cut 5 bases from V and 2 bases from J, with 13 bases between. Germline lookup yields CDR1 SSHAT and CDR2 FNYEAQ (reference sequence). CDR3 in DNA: TGTGCCAGCAGCCCTGTGCGGCTTGCTGGGGCCAACGTCCTGACTTTC. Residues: CASSPVRLAGANVLTF.

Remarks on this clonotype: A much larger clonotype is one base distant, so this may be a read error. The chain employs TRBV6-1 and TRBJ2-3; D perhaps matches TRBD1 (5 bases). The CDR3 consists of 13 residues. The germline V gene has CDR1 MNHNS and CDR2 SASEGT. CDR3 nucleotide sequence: TGTGCCAGCAGTGTTCAATTTACAGGTACGCAGTATTTT. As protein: CASSVQFTGTQYF.

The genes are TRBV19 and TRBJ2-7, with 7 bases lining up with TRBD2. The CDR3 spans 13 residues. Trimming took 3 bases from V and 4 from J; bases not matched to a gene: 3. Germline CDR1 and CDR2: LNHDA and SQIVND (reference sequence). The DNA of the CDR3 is TGTGCCAGTAGTATGGGAGGGAAGTACGAGCAGTACTTC. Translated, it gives CASSMGGKYEQYF.

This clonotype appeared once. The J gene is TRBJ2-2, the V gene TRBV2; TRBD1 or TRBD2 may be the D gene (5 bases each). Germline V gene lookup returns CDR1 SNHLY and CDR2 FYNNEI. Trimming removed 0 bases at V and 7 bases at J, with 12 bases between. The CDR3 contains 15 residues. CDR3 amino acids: CASSEALGVFGELFF. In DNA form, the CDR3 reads TGTGCCAGCAGTGAAGCTTTGGGGGTGTTCGGGGAGCTGTTTTTT.

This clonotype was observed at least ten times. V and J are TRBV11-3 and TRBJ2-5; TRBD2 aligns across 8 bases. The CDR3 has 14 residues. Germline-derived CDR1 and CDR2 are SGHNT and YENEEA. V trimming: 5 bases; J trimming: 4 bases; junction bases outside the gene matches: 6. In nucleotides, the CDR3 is TGTGCCAGCAGCCGGGCGGGAGGCGCAGAGACCCAGTACTTC. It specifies CASSRAGGAETQYF.

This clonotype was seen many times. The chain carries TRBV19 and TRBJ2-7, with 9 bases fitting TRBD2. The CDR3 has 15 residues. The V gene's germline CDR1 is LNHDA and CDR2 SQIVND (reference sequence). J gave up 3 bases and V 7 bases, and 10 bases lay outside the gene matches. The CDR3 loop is CASNRRAGGSYEQYF. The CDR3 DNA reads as TGTGCCAGTAATCGGAGAGCGGGAGGAAGCTACGAGCAGTACTTC.

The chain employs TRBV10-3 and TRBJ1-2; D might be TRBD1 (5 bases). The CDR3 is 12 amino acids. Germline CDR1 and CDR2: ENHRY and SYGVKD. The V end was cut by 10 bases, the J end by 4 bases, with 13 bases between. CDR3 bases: TGTGCCAGCCGGAAGGGACCCTATGGCTACACCTTC. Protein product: CASRKGPYGYTF.

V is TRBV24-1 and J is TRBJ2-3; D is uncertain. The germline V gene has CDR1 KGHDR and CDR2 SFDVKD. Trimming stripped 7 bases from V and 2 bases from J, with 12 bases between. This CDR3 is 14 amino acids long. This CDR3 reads CATRTDGTTDTQYF. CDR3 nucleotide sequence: TGTGCCACCAGGACGGACGGCACCACAGATACGCAGTATTTT.

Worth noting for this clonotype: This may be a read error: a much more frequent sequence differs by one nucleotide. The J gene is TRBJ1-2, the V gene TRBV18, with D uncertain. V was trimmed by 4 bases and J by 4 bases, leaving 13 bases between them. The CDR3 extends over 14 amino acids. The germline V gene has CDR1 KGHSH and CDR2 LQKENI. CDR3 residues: CASSLRPGTYGYTF. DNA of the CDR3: TGTGCCAGCTCACTCCGACCAGGTACCTATGGCTACACCTTC.

The CDR3 DNA follows: TGTGCCAGCAGGGGGGGGGAATATGGCTACACCTTC. Its protein is CASRGGEYGYTF. The gene calls are TRBV12-3 or TRBV12-4 and TRBJ1-2, with D possibly TRBD1 on 5 matching bases. The CDR3 consists of 12 residues. V lost 6 bases to trimming and J lost 5 bases, with 10 bases between them.

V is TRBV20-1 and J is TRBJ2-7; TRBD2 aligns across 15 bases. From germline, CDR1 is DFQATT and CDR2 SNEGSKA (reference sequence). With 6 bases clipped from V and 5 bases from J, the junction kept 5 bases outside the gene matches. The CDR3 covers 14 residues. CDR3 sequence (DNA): TGCAGTGCGTGGACTAGCGGGGGGGCCGACGAGCAGTACTTC. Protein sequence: CSAWTSGGADEQYF.

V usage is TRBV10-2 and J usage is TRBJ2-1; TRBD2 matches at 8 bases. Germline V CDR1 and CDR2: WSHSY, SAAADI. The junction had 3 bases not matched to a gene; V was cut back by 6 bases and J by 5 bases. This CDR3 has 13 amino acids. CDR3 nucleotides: TGCGCCAGCAGAACTAGCGGCAACAATGAGCAGTTCTTC. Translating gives CASRTSGNNEQFF.

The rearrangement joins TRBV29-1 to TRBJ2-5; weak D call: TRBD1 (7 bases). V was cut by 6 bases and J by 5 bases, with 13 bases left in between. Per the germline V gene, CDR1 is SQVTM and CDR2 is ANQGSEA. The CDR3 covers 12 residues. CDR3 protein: CSVEGAGETQYF. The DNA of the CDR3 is TGCAGCGTAGAGGGGGCGGGGGAGACCCAGTACTTC.

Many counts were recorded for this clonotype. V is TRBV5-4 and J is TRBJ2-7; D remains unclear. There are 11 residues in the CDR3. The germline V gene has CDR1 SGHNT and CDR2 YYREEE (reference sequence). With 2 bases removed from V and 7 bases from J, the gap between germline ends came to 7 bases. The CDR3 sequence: CASSFLTEQYF. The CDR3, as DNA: TGTGCCAGCAGCTTTCTCACAGAGCAGTACTTC.

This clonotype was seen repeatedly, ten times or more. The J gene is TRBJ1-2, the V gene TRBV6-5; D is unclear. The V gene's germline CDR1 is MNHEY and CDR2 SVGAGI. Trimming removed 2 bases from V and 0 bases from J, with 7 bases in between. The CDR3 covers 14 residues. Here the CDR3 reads CASSYTRANYGYTF. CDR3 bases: TGTGCCAGCAGTTACACCCGAGCTAACTATGGCTACACCTTC.

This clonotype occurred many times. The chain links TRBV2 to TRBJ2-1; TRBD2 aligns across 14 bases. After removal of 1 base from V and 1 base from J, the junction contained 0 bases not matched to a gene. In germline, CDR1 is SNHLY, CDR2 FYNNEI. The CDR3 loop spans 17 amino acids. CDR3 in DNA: TGTGCCAGCAGTGAAGGGACTAGCGGGAGGTCCTACAATGAGCAGTTCTTC. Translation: CASSEGTSGRSYNEQFF.

The CDR3 loop is CAWGPRTDTQYF. The CDR3 nucleotides are TGTGCCTGGGGGCCCAGGACAGATACGCAGTATTTT. The chain is built from TRBV30 and TRBJ2-3; D not certain. CDR3 length: 12 amino acids. Per the germline V gene, CDR1 is GTSNPN and CDR2 is SVGIG (reference sequence). Trimming left V 5 bases short and J 3 bases short, with 9 bases between.

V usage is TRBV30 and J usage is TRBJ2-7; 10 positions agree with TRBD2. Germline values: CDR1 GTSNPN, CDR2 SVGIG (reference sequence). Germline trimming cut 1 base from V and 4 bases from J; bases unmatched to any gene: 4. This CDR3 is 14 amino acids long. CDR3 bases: TGTGCCTGGAGTGGGGGAGCGGGGGGGTACGAGCAGTACTTC. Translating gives CAWSGGAGGYEQYF.

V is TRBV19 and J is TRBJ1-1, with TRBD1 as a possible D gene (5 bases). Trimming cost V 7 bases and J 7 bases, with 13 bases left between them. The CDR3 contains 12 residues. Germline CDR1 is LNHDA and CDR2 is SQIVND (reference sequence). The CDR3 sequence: CASNRGLVEAFF. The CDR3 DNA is TGTGCCAGTAACCGGGGACTGGTTGAAGCTTTCTTT.

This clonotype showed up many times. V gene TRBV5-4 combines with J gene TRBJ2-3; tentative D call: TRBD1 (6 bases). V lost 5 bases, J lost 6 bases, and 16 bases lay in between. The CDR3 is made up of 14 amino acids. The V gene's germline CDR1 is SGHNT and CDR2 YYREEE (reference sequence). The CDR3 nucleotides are TGTGCCAGCAGTTACATACAGGGTGGCGATACGCAGTATTTT. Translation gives CASSYIQGGDTQYF.

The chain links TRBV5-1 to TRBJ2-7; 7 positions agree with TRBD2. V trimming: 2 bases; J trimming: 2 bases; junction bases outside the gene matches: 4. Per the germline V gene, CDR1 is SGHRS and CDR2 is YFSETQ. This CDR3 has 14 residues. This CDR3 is CASSFHGRPYEQYF. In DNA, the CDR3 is TGCGCCAGCAGCTTCCACGGGAGGCCCTACGAGCAGTACTTC. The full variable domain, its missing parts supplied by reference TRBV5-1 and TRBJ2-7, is KAGVTQTPRYLIKTRGQQVTLSCSPISGHRSVSWYQQTPGQGLQFLFEYFSETQRNKGNFPGRFSGRQFSNSRSEMNVSTLELGDSALYLCASSFHGRPYEQYFGPGTRLTVT.